This TCR beta chain was recorded in a study of blood T cell repertoires in COVID-19. Sequencing was performed with immunoSEQ multiplex PCR; in TCRdb, only in-frame clones are kept and a portion is missing. The data show some 100,000 clones, with 84% seen just once and 5.5% to 8% held by the top ten. CDR1 SGHDT and CDR2 YYEEEE come from the germline V gene. V shed 4 bases and J 4 bases; nucleotides not matched to a gene: 11. The CDR3 runs 17 residues. The source of this sequence is a woman aged 45-65 years with acute or convalescent COVID-19. Sequencing was performed on peripheral blood. The V and J genes are TRBV5-6 and TRBJ1-2; 12 bases fit TRBD1. CDR3 DNA: TGTGCCAGCAGCGAAGGGACAGGGGGCGCGGTGGGCTATGGCTACACCTTC. It yields the protein CASSEGTGGAVGYGYTF.